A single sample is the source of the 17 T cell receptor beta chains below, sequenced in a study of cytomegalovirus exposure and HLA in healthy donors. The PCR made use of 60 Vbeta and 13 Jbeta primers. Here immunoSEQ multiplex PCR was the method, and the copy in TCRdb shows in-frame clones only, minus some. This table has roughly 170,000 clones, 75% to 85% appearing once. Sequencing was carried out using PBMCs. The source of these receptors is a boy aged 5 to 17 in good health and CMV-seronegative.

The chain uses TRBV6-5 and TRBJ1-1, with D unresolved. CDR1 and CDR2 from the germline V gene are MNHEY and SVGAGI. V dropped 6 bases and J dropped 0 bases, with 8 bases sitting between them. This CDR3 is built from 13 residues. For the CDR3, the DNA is TGTGCCAGCAGCTCGGGTCTGAACACTGAAGCTTTCTTT. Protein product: CASSSGLNTEAFF.

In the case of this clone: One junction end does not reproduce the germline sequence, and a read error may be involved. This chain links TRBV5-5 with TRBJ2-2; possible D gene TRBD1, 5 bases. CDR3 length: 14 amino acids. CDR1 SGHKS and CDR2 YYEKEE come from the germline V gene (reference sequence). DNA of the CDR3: TGTGCCAGCGGCTTTGTAGGGGACACCGGGGAGCTGTTTTTT. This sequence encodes CASGFVGDTGELFF.

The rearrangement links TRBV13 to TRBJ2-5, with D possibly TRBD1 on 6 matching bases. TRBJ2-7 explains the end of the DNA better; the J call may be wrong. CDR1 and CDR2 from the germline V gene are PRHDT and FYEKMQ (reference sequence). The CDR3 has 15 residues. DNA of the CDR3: TGTGCCAGCAGCTTATCCGGGCAGGGGAAGGACGAGCAGTACTTC. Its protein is CASSLSGQGKDEQYF.

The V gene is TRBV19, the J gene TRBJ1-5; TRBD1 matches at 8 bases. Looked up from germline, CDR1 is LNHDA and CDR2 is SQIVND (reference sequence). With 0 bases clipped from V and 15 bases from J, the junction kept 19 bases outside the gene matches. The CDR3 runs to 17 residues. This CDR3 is CASSIDPPDRVRVRVHF. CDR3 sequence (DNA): TGTGCCAGTAGTATAGATCCTCCGGACAGGGTAAGAGTGAGGGTGCATTTT.

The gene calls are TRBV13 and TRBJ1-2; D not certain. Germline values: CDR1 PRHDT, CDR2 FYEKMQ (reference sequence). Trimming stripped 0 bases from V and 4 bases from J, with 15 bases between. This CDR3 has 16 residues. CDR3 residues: CASSLGLLEGSYGYTF. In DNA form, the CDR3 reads TGTGCCAGCAGCTTAGGCCTCCTCGAGGGTAGCTATGGCTACACCTTC.

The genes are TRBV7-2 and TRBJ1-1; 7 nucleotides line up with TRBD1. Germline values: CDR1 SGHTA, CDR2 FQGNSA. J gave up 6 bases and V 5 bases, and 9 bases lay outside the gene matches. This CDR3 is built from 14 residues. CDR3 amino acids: CASSLLTGVSEAFF. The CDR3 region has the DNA TGTGCCAGCAGCCTACTCACAGGGGTATCTGAAGCTTTCTTT.

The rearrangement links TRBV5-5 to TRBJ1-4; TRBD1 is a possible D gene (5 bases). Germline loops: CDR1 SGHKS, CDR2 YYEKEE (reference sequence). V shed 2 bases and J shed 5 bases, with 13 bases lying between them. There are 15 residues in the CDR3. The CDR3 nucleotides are TGTGCCAGCAGCTTAGCTCCAAGGACAAATGAAAAACTGTTTTTT. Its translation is CASSLAPRTNEKLFF.

The CDR3 DNA sequence: TGTGCCAGCAGCCCTTTACGGGGGGGGGCCGGGTCCTACAATGAGCAGTTCTTC. Translation gives CASSPLRGGAGSYNEQFF. This chain connects TRBV9 to TRBJ2-1; 8 bases agree with TRBD2. Germline V CDR1 and CDR2: SGDLS, YYNGEE. This CDR3 has 18 residues. The junction had 13 bases not matched to a gene; V was cut back by 4 bases and J by 1 base.

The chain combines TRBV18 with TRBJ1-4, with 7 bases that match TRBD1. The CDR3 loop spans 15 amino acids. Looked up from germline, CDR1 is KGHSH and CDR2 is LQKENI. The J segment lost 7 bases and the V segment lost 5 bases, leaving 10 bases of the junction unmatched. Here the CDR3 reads CASSSGRDRPEKLFF. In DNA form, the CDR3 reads TGTGCCAGCTCATCCGGAAGGGACAGACCTGAAAAACTGTTTTTT. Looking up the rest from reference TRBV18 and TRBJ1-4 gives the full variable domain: NAGVMQNPRHLVRRRGQEARLRCSPMKGHSHVYWYRQLPEEGLKFMVYLQKENIIDESGMPKERFSAEFPKEGPSILRIQQVVRGDSAAYFCASSSGRDRPEKLFFGSGTQLSVL.

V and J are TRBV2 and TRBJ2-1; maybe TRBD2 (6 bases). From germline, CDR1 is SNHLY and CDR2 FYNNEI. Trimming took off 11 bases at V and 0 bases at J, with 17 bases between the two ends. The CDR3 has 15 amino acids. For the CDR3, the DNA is TGTGCCCCTACGGGGGACGGGAGCTCCTACAATGAGCAGTTCTTC. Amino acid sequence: CAPTGDGSSYNEQFF.

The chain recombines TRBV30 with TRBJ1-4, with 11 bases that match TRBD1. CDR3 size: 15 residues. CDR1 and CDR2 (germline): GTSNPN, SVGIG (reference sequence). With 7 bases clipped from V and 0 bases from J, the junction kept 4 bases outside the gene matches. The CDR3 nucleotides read TGTGCCTCTCCGGGACAGGGGGCAACTAATGAAAAACTGTTTTTT. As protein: CASPGQGATNEKLFF.

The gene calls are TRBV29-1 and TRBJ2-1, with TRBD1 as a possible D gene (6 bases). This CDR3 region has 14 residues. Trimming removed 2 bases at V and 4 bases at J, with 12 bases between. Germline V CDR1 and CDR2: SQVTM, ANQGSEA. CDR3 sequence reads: CSVEQDRSYNEQFF. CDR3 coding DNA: TGCAGCGTTGAACAAGACAGGAGTTACAATGAGCAGTTCTTC.

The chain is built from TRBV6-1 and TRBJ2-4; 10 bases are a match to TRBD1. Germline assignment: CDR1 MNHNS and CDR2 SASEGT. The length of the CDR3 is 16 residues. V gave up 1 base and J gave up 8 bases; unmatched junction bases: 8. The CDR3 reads CASSEETGGGRDIQYF. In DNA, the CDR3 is TGTGCCAGCAGTGAAGAGACAGGGGGCGGGAGAGACATTCAGTACTTC.

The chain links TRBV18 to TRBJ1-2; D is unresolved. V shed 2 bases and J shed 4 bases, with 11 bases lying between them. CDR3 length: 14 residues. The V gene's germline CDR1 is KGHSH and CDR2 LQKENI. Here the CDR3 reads CASSPERRAYGYTF. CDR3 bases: TGTGCCAGCTCACCAGAGAGGAGGGCCTATGGCTACACCTTC.

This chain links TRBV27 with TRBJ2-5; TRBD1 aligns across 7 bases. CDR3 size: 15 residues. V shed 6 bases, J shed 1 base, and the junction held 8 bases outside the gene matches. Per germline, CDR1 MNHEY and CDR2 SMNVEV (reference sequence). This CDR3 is CASSQFGTVQETQYF. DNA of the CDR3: TGTGCCAGCAGCCAATTCGGGACAGTCCAAGAGACCCAGTACTTC.

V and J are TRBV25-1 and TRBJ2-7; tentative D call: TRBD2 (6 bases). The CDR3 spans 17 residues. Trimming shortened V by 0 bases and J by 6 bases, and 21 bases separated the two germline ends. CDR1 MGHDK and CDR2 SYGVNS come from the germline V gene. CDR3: CASSEYGPGSLSLEQYF. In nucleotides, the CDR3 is TGTGCCAGCAGTGAATACGGCCCCGGGAGTCTCTCTCTCGAGCAGTACTTC.

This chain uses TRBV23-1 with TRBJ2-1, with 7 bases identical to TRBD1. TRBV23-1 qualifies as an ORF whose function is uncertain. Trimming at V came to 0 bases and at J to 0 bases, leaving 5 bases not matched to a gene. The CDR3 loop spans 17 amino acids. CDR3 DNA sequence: TGCGCCAGCAGTCAATCTACAGGGGACAACTCCTACAATGAGCAGTTCTTC. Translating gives CASSQSTGDNSYNEQFF.